This T cell receptor beta chain was identified during a study of blood T cell repertoires in COVID-19. About the study: Material from acute and convalescent COVID-19 was sourced from the United States, Italy and Spain. PBMCs, B-cell-depleted T cells, or T cells provided the cDNA or gDNA that made up the material.

Seattle researchers signed up patients amid active infection and tracked them longitudinally. The J segment lost 6 bases and the V segment lost 4 bases, leaving 12 bases of the junction unmatched. Germline V gene lookup returns CDR1 LGHNA and CDR2 YSLEER. This CDR3 has 17 residues. Study processing details: Scientists estimated how many nucleated cells there were by amplifying reference gene primers. TCRdb's copy holds only in-frame clones and misses some; the assay was immunoSEQ multiplex PCR. D and trimming were read from the DNA, whereas the V and J calls and clone size are those reported in that table. Of around 340,000 clones listed, around nine tenths were seen once; the top ten hold about 7%.

V and J are TRBV4-3 and TRBJ2-1; the match to TRBD2 covers 10 bases. This clonotype was sampled from a woman aged 55-69 years with COVID-19, enrolled during active disease. Sequences were obtained from peripheral blood. The CDR3 spells CASSRSTSGARFNEQFF. The CDR3 DNA is TGCGCCAGCAGCCGAAGTACTAGCGGGGCAAGATTCAATGAGCAGTTCTTC.